This entry features one T cell receptor (beta chain) sequence. These data belong to a study of cytomegalovirus exposure and HLA in healthy donors. Whole-study context: In a previous analysis, 95 million to 130 million unique TCR beta sequences were found from some 180 million T cells.

This PCR relied on a set of 60 Vbeta primers and 13 Jbeta primers. Only in-frame clones appear in the TCRdb table, and some are missing; sequencing was by immunoSEQ multiplex PCR. This listing includes 200,000 or so clones. CDR1 is SGHVS and CDR2 is FQNEAQ in the germline V gene. CDR3 length equals 15 residues. Trimming shortened V by 7 bases and J by 6 bases, and 16 bases separated the two germline ends. The source material was PBMCs. The sequence was obtained from a boy younger than 18 in good health and CMV-seronegative. This sequence joins TRBV7-8 and TRBJ1-6; the D is unclear. DNA for the CDR3: TGTGCCAGCACCTTGGCCAGGTTCGGTAATTCACCCCTCCACTTT. Amino acid sequence: CASTLARFGNSPLHF.